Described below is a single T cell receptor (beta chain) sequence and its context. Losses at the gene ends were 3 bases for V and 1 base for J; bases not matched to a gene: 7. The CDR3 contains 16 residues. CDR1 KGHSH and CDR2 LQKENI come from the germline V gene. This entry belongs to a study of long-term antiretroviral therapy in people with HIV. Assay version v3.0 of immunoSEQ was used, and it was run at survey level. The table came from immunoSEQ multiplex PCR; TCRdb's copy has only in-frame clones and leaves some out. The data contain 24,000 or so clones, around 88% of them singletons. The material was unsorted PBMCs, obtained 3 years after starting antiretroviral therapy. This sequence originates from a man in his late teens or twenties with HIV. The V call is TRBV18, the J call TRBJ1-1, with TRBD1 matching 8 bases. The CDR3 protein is CASSPATGAGNTEAFF. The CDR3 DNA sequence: TGTGCCAGCTCACCTGCGACAGGGGCTGGGAACACTGAAGCTTTCTTT.